This entry lists 18 T cell receptor beta chains sequenced from one sample in a study of naive and memory T cell subsets. Two oligonucleotides, mixed equimolar, formed the beta constant-region primer covering TRBC1 and TRBC2. From the UMI-ligation and nested PCR reads, TCRdb called clonotypes with MiXCR, one entry per CDR3 protein. This repertoire shows about 5,700 distinct CDR3 sequences, around 7% found once; its top ten account for 45%. The source material was effector memory CD8+ T cells from blood. As for subset: effector memory, CD45RA- CD27-. Every receptor here comes from a human donor in good health.

This clonotype was detected ten times or more. CDR3 amino acids: CSATTAGTDTQYF. As DNA, the CDR3 is TGCAGTGCTACGACAGCGGGCACAGATACGCAGTATTTT. The chain links TRBV20-1 to TRBJ2-3; perhaps D is TRBD1 or TRBD2 (5 bases each). The CDR3 loop spans 13 amino acids. Trimming removed 4 bases from V and 1 base from J, with 9 bases in between. From germline, CDR1 is DFQATT and CDR2 SNEGSKA (reference sequence).

The chain combines TRBV2 with TRBJ2-1; D is unresolved. This CDR3 spans 12 amino acids. Trimming left V 2 bases short and J 7 bases short, with 6 bases between. CDR1 is SNHLY, CDR2 FYNNEI, per germline. The CDR3 nucleotides read TGTGCCAGCAGTGAATTTGGGAATGAGCAGTTCTTC. Protein: CASSEFGNEQFF. The variable domain in full, with the rest retrieved from reference TRBV2 and TRBJ2-1, is EPEVTQTPSHQVTQMGQEVILRCVPISNHLYFYWYRQILGQKVEFLVSFYNNEISEKSEIFDDQFSVERPDGSNFTLKIRSTKLEDSAMYFCASSEFGNEQFFGPGTRLTVL.

This clonotype appeared a few times. This sequence joins TRBV18 and TRBJ2-1; D remains unclear. Between the trimmed V and J ends, which lost 6 bases and 2 bases, there was a span of 14 bases. There are 15 residues in the CDR3. The germline CDR1 and CDR2 sequences are KGHSH and LQKENI. For the CDR3, the DNA is TGTGCCAGCTCCCCCGTAGGGTACGCCTACAATGAGCAGTTCTTC. Protein sequence: CASSPVGYAYNEQFF.

This clonotype was detected ten times or more. The V gene is TRBV7-6, the J gene TRBJ2-1; 7 positions agree with TRBD2. The trim removed 1 base at V and 0 bases at J, leaving 9 bases unmatched. The length of the CDR3 is 18 residues. CDR1 is SGHVS, CDR2 FNYEAQ, per germline. CDR3 DNA sequence: TGTGCCAGCAGCTTAGAGGGTCTAGCGGAGAGCTCCTACAATGAGCAGTTCTTC. Its protein product is CASSLEGLAESSYNEQFF. Full variable domain (missing parts from reference TRBV7-6 and TRBJ2-1): GAGVSQSPRYKVTKRGQDVALRCDPISGHVSLYWYRQALGQGPEFLTYFNYEAQQDKSGLPNDRFSAERPEGSISTLTIQRTEQRDSAMYRCASSLEGLAESSYNEQFFGPGTRLTVL.

This clonotype was detected ten times or more. The chain combines TRBV20-1 with TRBJ1-1; weak D call: TRBD1 (5 bases). Germline loops: CDR1 DFQATT, CDR2 SNEGSKA (reference sequence). Trimming took 5 bases from V and 1 from J, leaving 14 bases between them. The CDR3 totals 14 residues. Written as DNA, the CDR3 is TGCAGTGCTCCACGGGACGACTCGAACACTGAAGCTTTCTTT. Translating gives CSAPRDDSNTEAFF.

This clonotype was counted at least ten times. The chain carries TRBV4-2 and TRBJ1-5; D unclear. CDR1 and CDR2 (germline): LGHNA, YNFKEQ. V dropped 4 bases and J dropped 3 bases, with 7 bases sitting between them. The CDR3 runs 13 residues. The CDR3 coding sequence is TGTGCCAGCAGCCCCCAGAACAATCAGCCCCAGCATTTT. This encodes CASSPQNNQPQHF.

This clonotype came up many times. This rearrangement joins TRBV6-2 or TRBV6-3 to TRBJ2-3; no definite D call. Per germline, CDR1 MNHEY and CDR2 SVGEGT. Trimming left V 0 bases short and J 2 bases short, with 3 bases between. The CDR3 is 13 residues long. This CDR3 reads CASSYSDTDTQYF. The CDR3 DNA sequence: TGTGCCAGCAGTTACTCGGACACAGATACGCAGTATTTT.

The V gene is TRBV20-1, the J gene TRBJ1-2; TRBD1 might be the D (5 bases). V was cut by 0 bases and J by 13 bases, with 18 bases left in between. The CDR3 runs to 13 residues. Looked up from germline, CDR1 is DFQATT and CDR2 is SNEGSKA (reference sequence). Written as DNA, the CDR3 is TGCAGTGCTAGAGAGACTGGGGAGACAGACGGCACCTTC. Translating gives CSARETGETDGTF.

This chain uses TRBV28 with TRBJ1-4; D not certain. The CDR3 covers 14 residues. CDR1 is MDHEN, CDR2 SYDVKM, per germline. Deletions cut 3 bases from V and 7 bases from J, with 12 bases between. The CDR3 nucleotides read TGTGCCAGCAGTTTTCCAAAAGGGCGTGAAAAACTGTTTTTT. It translates to CASSFPKGREKLFF.

This clonotype was counted ten times or more. The rearrangement links TRBV3-1 to TRBJ2-2; a weak D match, TRBD2 (6 bases). Trimming pared 3 bases from V and 3 bases from J, leaving 11 bases between. From germline, CDR1 is LGHDT and CDR2 YNNKEL (reference sequence). The CDR3 length is 15 residues. The CDR3 nucleotides are TGTGCCAGCAGCCAGGGAGCGGGCTACACCGGGGAGCTGTTTTTT. Amino acid sequence: CASSQGAGYTGELFF.

At least ten counts were recorded for this clonotype. The V and J genes are TRBV5-4 and TRBJ2-7; 8 bases are a match to TRBD1. V gave up 0 bases and J gave up 7 bases; unmatched junction bases: 6. Germline CDR1 is SGHNT and CDR2 is YYREEE (reference sequence). The CDR3 runs 14 residues. CDR3 region: CASSLGDRPDEQYF. The CDR3 DNA reads as TGTGCCAGCAGCTTGGGGGACAGGCCAGATGAGCAGTACTTC.

In its sample, this clonotype was seen many times. The rearrangement links TRBV20-1 to TRBJ2-7, with TRBD2 matching over 7 bases. Trimming removed 3 bases from V and 5 bases from J; junction bases left unmatched: 10. The CDR3 totals 14 residues. Looked up from germline, CDR1 is DFQATT and CDR2 is SNEGSKA (reference sequence). CDR3 nucleotides: TGCAGTGCTAGCGGTTCGCGGGAGTTCAACGAGCAGTACTTC. This gives the protein CSASGSREFNEQYF.

This clonotype was detected ten times or more. The chain uses TRBV4-3 and TRBJ2-2, with 7 bases lining up with TRBD2. The CDR3 extends over 15 amino acids. The ends lost 6 bases at V and 4 bases at J; junction bases unmatched: 8. Germline CDR1 LGHNA, CDR2 YSLEER. The CDR3 here is CASRSTSMSTGELFF. As DNA, the CDR3 is TGCGCCAGCAGGTCGACTAGCATGTCCACCGGGGAGCTGTTTTTT.

In its sample, this clonotype is medium-sized (0.01 to 0.1%). The chain carries TRBV6-2 or TRBV6-3 and TRBJ2-1; D unresolved. Deletions cut 4 bases from V and 6 bases from J, with 10 bases between. Germline-derived CDR1 and CDR2 are MNHEY and SVGEGT. This CDR3 is 13 amino acids long. The CDR3 loop is CASSSQESNEQFF. In nucleotides, the CDR3 is TGTGCCAGCAGTTCGCAGGAAAGCAATGAGCAGTTCTTC.

Sample share makes this clonotype medium-sized. This chain joins TRBV30 and TRBJ2-2; D not certain. CDR1 and CDR2 (germline): GTSNPN, SVGIG (reference sequence). The CDR3 sequence is 17 residues long. V lost 0 bases and J 2 bases, leaving 16 bases between the germline ends. The CDR3 loop reads CAWSVSLGWENTGELFF. The DNA of the CDR3 is TGTGCCTGGAGTGTATCCCTCGGGTGGGAAAACACCGGGGAGCTGTTTTTT.

The V gene is TRBV19, the J gene TRBJ1-1; unclear D gene. This CDR3 comprises 14 residues. Trimming took 3 bases from V and 1 from J, leaving 9 bases between them. Germline V CDR1 and CDR2: LNHDA, SQIVND (reference sequence). The CDR3 nucleotides are TGTGCCAGTAGTATGTGGTCCGGGAACACTGAAGCTTTCTTT. Protein: CASSMWSGNTEAFF.

This clonotype was detected ten times or more. The chain employs TRBV20-1 and TRBJ1-1, with a tentative D call TRBD1 (6 bases). The germline V gene encodes CDR1 DFQATT and CDR2 SNEGSKA (reference sequence). The CDR3 has 14 amino acids. The V end was cut by 4 bases, the J end by 1 base, with 13 bases between. The CDR3 region has the DNA TGCAGTGCTACCCCTCCGGACAGGAACACTGAAGCTTTCTTT. Residues: CSATPPDRNTEAFF.

Many counts were recorded for this clonotype. V and J are TRBV6-2 or TRBV6-3 and TRBJ2-5; D call uncertain. V was cut by 5 bases and J by 4 bases, with 17 bases left in between. In germline, CDR1 is MNHEY, CDR2 SVGEGT. The CDR3 is 15 amino acids. The CDR3 loop reads CASSATVAAAETQYF. The CDR3 nucleotides are TGTGCCAGCAGTGCGACGGTCGCGGCTGCAGAGACCCAGTACTTC.